This passage covers 2 T cell receptor beta chains from one sample sequenced in a study of blood T cells in healthy people across ages. A second PCR, run for roughly 7 to 11 cycles, used a sample-barcoded 5' primer plus a J-beta primer mix. TCRdb reprocessed the 5' RACE reads with MiXCR, giving one entry per CDR3 protein. Here the sample spans about 1.8 million distinct CDR3 sequences, roughly 49% being singletons. The sequenced sample consisted of blood. Receptors originate from a woman aged 40 to 50 in good health.

The rearrangement links TRBV12-3 or TRBV12-4 to TRBJ1-2; 7 nucleotides agree with TRBD1. Germline trimming cut 6 bases from V and 0 bases from J; bases unmatched to any gene: 7. The CDR3 spans 15 residues. CDR3 in amino acids: CASSLDRLTNYGYTF. CDR3 DNA: TGTGCCAGCAGCCTGGACAGGTTGACTAACTATGGCTACACCTTC.

In this sample, this clonotype turned up a few times. The chain joins TRBV7-2 to TRBJ2-4; the D gene is possibly TRBD1 (9 bases). The DNA end is a closer match to TRBJ2-7, so the J assignment may be wrong. CDR3 size: 15 residues. CDR1 is SGHTA and CDR2 is FQGNSA in the germline V gene. CDR3 coding DNA: TGTGCCAGCAGCCGGGGGGGGACAGGGTCCGGCGAGCAGTACTTC. Its translation: CASSRGGTGSGEQYF.